The 8 T cell receptor beta chains reported below all come from one sample, sequenced in a study of T cells in Graves' hyperthyroidism and ophthalmopathy. RNA transcripts were the template for amplifying TCR beta CDR3 regions. HTBI primers were the set used in a first-round RT-PCR of the TCR CDR3. TCRdb called the multiplex PCR reads again in MiXCR, with one record for every CDR3 protein. The profile covers fewer than 650,000 distinct CDR3 sequences, with 14% to 15% appearing a single time and approximately 4.2% taken by the ten largest. Material: blood. These receptors were obtained from a woman aged 40-49 years with Graves' ophthalmopathy.

The chain links TRBV6-2 or TRBV6-3 to TRBJ1-1; 11 bases align to TRBD1. CDR3 length: 16 residues. Trimming cost V 10 bases and J 3 bases; bases outside gene matches: 13. The V gene's germline CDR1 is MNHEY and CDR2 SVGEGT. The CDR3 loop reads CATSRTGGMRDTEAFF. DNA of the CDR3: TGTGCCACCTCGCGGACAGGGGGCATGCGGGACACTGAAGCTTTCTTT.

This clonotype was seen repeatedly, ten times or more. The CDR3: CSVEGGTSGSFDEQYF. The CDR3 DNA is TGCAGCGTTGAAGGGGGGACTAGCGGGAGTTTCGACGAGCAGTACTTC. The rearrangement uses TRBV29-1 and TRBJ2-7, with 14 bases matching TRBD2. Germline CDR1 reads SQVTM; CDR2 reads ANQGSEA. The length of the CDR3 is 16 residues. J gave up 5 bases and V 1 base, and 7 bases lay outside the gene matches.

The V call is TRBV28, the J call TRBJ1-1, with a weak D call TRBD1 (5 bases). The length of the CDR3 is 13 residues. CDR1 is MDHEN, CDR2 SYDVKM, per germline. V lost 1 base, J lost 6 bases, and 9 bases lay in between. The CDR3 loop reads CASSLYGAPEAFF. As DNA, the CDR3 is TGTGCCAGCAGTTTATACGGGGCGCCTGAAGCTTTCTTT.

The chain employs TRBV5-4 and TRBJ1-1, with a possible D match to TRBD1 (5 bases). The CDR3 covers 12 residues. V lost 4 bases, J lost 4 bases, and 8 bases lay in between. Germline V gene data show CDR1 as SGHNT and CDR2 as YYREEE (reference sequence). The CDR3 sequence: CASSDQGTEAFF. The CDR3 region has the DNA TGTGCCAGCAGCGATCAGGGCACTGAAGCTTTCTTT.

The chain recombines TRBV6-2 or TRBV6-3 with TRBJ2-7; 11 bases agree with TRBD1. Germline-derived CDR1 and CDR2 are MNHEY and SVGEGT. The V and J ends lost 2 bases and 6 bases, in that order; junction bases with no gene match: 3. The CDR3 is made up of 14 amino acids. CDR3 DNA: TGTGCCAGCAGTTACGTAGGGACAGGGGGCGAGCAGTACTTC. Translating it yields CASSYVGTGGEQYF.

This clonotype came up many times. The chain employs TRBV13 and TRBJ1-2; D call uncertain. The CDR3 is 15 residues long. In germline, CDR1 is PRHDT, CDR2 FYEKMQ (reference sequence). V gave up 5 bases and J gave up 0 bases, with 13 bases separating them. The CDR3: CASSPYGVTNYGYTF. The CDR3 nucleotides read TGTGCCAGCAGCCCCTACGGAGTCACTAACTATGGCTACACCTTC.

For the CDR3, the DNA is TGTGCCAGCAGCGTCACGGGGGCGGGAAATCAGCCCCAGCATTTT. It specifies CASSVTGAGNQPQHF. This chain links TRBV28 with TRBJ1-5, with D possibly matching TRBD1 (6 bases). CDR1 is MDHEN and CDR2 is SYDVKM in the germline V gene. Trimming removed 6 bases from V and 4 bases from J, with 16 bases in between. This CDR3 spans 15 amino acids.

The rearrangement joins TRBV7-9 to TRBJ1-3; 7 bases align to TRBD1. The CDR3 consists of 15 residues. Germline assignment: CDR1 SEHNR and CDR2 FQNEAQ (reference sequence). The V gene end was trimmed by 4 bases and the J gene end by 7 bases; junction bases not matched to a gene: 10. DNA of the CDR3: TGTGCCAGCAGCTACACCGGGACAGTCGGGAACACCATATATTTT. Its protein is CASSYTGTVGNTIYF. Supplemented by reference TRBV7-9 and TRBJ1-3, the full variable domain reads DTGVSQNPRHKITKRGQNVTFRCDPISEHNRLYWYRQTLGQGPEFLTYFQNEAQLEKSRLLSDRFSAERPKGSFSTLEIQRTEQGDSAMYLCASSYTGTVGNTIYFGEGSWLTVV.